These T cell receptor beta chains were read from a single sample in a study of blood T cell repertoires in COVID-19. The protocol was immunoSEQ multiplex PCR, while the TCRdb copy is restricted to in-frame clones and leaves out a portion. The sample shows some 230,000 clones, about 85% of them seen only once. Sequencing used peripheral blood. These receptors were taken from a man over 45 who had recovered from COVID-19. Each CDR3 is given with its conserved first and last residue. D genes are given only for firm matches. The size field is filled for only some rows; it gives once, few, many or a size class.

J gene | D gene | V gene | clone size | CDR3 protein | CDR3 DNA
TRBJ1-6 | TRBD1 | TRBV7-9 | few | CASSSPGQGPLTLHF | TGTGCCAGCAGCTCCCCGGGACAGGGGCCCCTTACCCTCCACTTT
TRBJ2-3 | NA | TRBV7-8 | NA | CASSLGGSRDTQYF | TGTGCCAGCAGCTTAGGAGGAAGTAGGGATACGCAGTATTTT
TRBJ2-7 | TRBD2 | TRBV20-1 | few | CSASGTSGTTASEQYF | TGCAGTGCTAGTGGGACTAGCGGGACTACAGCCTCCGAGCAGTACTTC
TRBJ2-7 | NA | TRBV2 | NA | CASSEAPGQAYEQYF | TGTGCCAGCAGTGAAGCGCCGGGACAAGCCTACGAGCAGTACTTC
TRBJ1-2 | TRBD1 | TRBV14 | NA | CASSQNRGTSYGYTF | TGTGCCAGCAGCCAAAACAGGGGAACGAGCTATGGCTACACCTTC
TRBJ1-2 | NA | TRBV24-1 | NA | CATSDTGKAYGYTF | TGTGCCACCAGTGATACAGGGAAGGCTTATGGCTACACCTTC
TRBJ2-1 | NA | TRBV27 | NA | CASSRQRGGNNEQFF | TGTGCCAGCAGTCGGCAACGAGGGGGTAACAATGAGCAGTTCTTC
TRBJ1-1 | TRBD1 | TRBV28 | NA | CASSLPGTGGTEAFF | TGTGCCAGCAGTTTGCCCGGGACAGGGGGCACTGAAGCTTTCTTT
TRBJ1-1 | NA | TRBV15 | NA | CATSRPPRGNTEAFF | TGTGCCACCAGCAGACCCCCTCGGGGAAACACTGAAGCTTTCTTT
TRBJ2-1 | TRBD1 | TRBV27 | NA | CASSPLGQGAKDNEQFF | TGTGCCAGCAGTCCACTTGGACAGGGGGCGAAGGACAATGAGCAGTTCTTC
TRBJ2-5 | TRBD2 | TRBV29-1 | NA | CSVVSSGEVRVTETQYF | TGCAGCGTTGTGTCTAGCGGGGAAGTAAGGGTCACCGAGACCCAGTACTTC
TRBJ2-5 | NA | TRBV10-2 | NA | CASSASQETQYF | TGCGCCAGCAGTGCGAGCCAAGAGACCCAGTACTTC
TRBJ2-3 | TRBD2 | TRBV5-4 | NA | CASSLRLAGATDTQYF | TGTGCCAGCAGCTTGCGCCTAGCGGGAGCCACAGATACGCAGTATTTT
TRBJ2-3 | TRBD2 | TRBV6-5 | NA | CASHLAGGSTDTQYF | TGTGCCAGCCACCTAGCGGGAGGGAGCACAGATACGCAGTATTTT
TRBJ2-4 | TRBD1 | TRBV27 | NA | CASSDLGQGKNIQYF | TGTGCCAGCAGTGATCTTGGACAGGGAAAAAACATTCAGTACTTC
TRBJ1-3 | NA | TRBV9 | NA | CASSTPGRAGGNTIYF | TGTGCCAGCAGCACTCCCGGCAGGGCTGGAGGAAACACCATATATTTT
TRBJ2-3 | NA | TRBV6-5 | NA | CASRAWGSTDTQYF | TGTGCCAGCAGGGCCTGGGGCAGCACAGATACGCAGTATTTT
TRBJ2-7 | TRBD1 | TRBV9 | NA | CASSGGPGDSYEQYF | TGTGCCAGCAGCGGAGGCCCTGGGGACAGCTACGAGCAGTACTTC
TRBJ1-1 | NA | TRBV2 | NA | CASSVRGPLNTEAFF | TGTGCCAGCAGTGTAAGAGGGCCTTTGAACACTGAAGCTTTCTTT
TRBJ2-4 | TRBD1 | TRBV28 | NA | CASSKVWAGGDKNIQYF | TGTGCCAGCAGTAAGGTCTGGGCAGGGGGTGACAAAAACATTCAGTACTTC
TRBJ2-3 | TRBD2 | TRBV5-4 | few | CATKRESSTDTQYF | TGTGCCACAAAGCGGGAGAGTTCGACAGATACGCAGTATTTT
TRBJ1-2 | NA | TRBV28 | NA | CASSLPGTFSGYTF | TGTGCCAGCAGTCTGCCCGGGACATTTTCGGGCTACACCTTC
TRBJ2-3 | TRBD2 | TRBV18 | NA | CASSPSRTSGRSSTDTQYF | TGTGCCAGCTCACCTTCCCGGACTAGCGGGAGATCTAGCACAGATACGCAGTATTTT
TRBJ2-1 | TRBD1 | TRBV2 | NA | CASRPRQGAIYNEQFF | TGTGCCAGCAGACCCCGACAGGGGGCAATCTACAATGAGCAGTTCTTC
TRBJ1-2 | NA | TRBV21-1 | NA | CASSKYSGSTTMQGYTF | TGTGCCAGCAGCAAATATTCCGGGAGTACAACTATGCAGGGCTACACCTTC
TRBJ2-5 | NA | TRBV30 | NA | CAWSVGVVQETQYF | TGTGCCTGGAGTGTAGGGGTAGTCCAAGAGACCCAGTACTTC
TRBJ2-3 | NA | TRBV19 | NA | CASSILSGLTDTQYF | TGTGCCAGTAGTATCCTTAGCGGACTCACAGATACGCAGTATTTT
TRBJ2-6 | TRBD1 | TRBV5-5 | once | CASSSGQGGAGANVLTF | TGTGCCAGCAGCTCGGGACAGGGGGGAGCTGGGGCCAACGTCCTGACTTTC
TRBJ2-7 | TRBD2 | TRBV11-2 | NA | CASSLALAGSYEQYF | TGTGCCAGCAGCTTAGCACTAGCGGGGTCCTACGAGCAGTACTTC
TRBJ2-3 | NA | TRBV3-1/TRBV3-2 | NA | CASSAGTLHTDTQYF | TGTGCCAGCAGCGCCGGGACTCTTCACACAGATACGCAGTATTTT
TRBJ2-5 | NA | TRBV3-1/TRBV3-2 | once | CASSQRETQYF | TGTGCCAGCAGCCAGAGAGAGACCCAGTACTTC
TRBJ1-3 | NA | TRBV18 | NA | CASSQQNSGNTIYF | TGTGCCAGCTCCCAACAGAACTCTGGAAACACCATATATTTT
TRBJ2-7 | NA | TRBV7-9 | NA | CASSSTYEQYF | TGTGCCAGCAGCTCTACCTACGAGCAGTACTTC
TRBJ1-4 | TRBD1 | TRBV19 | once | CASSEGQTTNEKLFF | TGTGCCAGTTCTGAGGGACAGACAACTAATGAAAAACTGTTTTTT
TRBJ2-3 | TRBD1 | TRBV7-9 | once | CASSLAHRGWADTQYF | TGTGCCAGCAGCTTAGCGCACAGGGGTTGGGCAGATACGCAGTATTTT
TRBJ2-1 | TRBD1 | TRBV29-1 | NA | CSVQQGASYNEQFF | TGCAGCGTTCAACAGGGGGCCTCCTACAATGAGCAGTTCTTC
TRBJ1-4 | NA | TRBV28 | NA | CASSPRGGGATNEKLFF | TGTGCCAGCAGCCCGAGGGGGGGAGGTGCAACTAATGAAAAACTGTTTTTT
TRBJ2-1 | TRBD2 | TRBV6-5 | NA | CASRTGGTNNEQFF | TGTGCCAGCCGAACGGGAGGTACCAACAATGAGCAGTTCTTC
TRBJ2-5 | TRBD1 | TRBV5-1 | NA | CASSWTPGQGIGETQYF | TGCGCCAGCAGCTGGACACCGGGACAGGGAATCGGAGAGACCCAGTACTTC
TRBJ1-1 | NA | TRBV29-1 | NA | CSVQLNTEAFF | TGCAGCGTTCAGTTAAACACTGAAGCTTTCTTT
TRBJ2-1 | TRBD1 | TRBV11-2 | NA | CASSIGQGNEQFF | TGTGCCAGCAGCATTGGACAGGGCAATGAGCAGTTCTTC
TRBJ1-2 | NA | TRBV28 | NA | CASSPGGSPYGYTF | TGTGCCAGCAGTCCTGGGGGCTCTCCTTATGGCTACACCTTC
TRBJ2-1 | TRBD2 | TRBV10-3 | NA | CAIRGLAGNNEQFF | TGTGCCATCAGGGGACTAGCGGGGAACAATGAGCAGTTCTTC
TRBJ1-2 | TRBD1 | TRBV10-2 | NA | CASLFGQGAYGYTF | TGCGCCAGCCTCTTCGGACAGGGGGCTTATGGCTACACCTTC
TRBJ1-1 | NA | TRBV19 | NA | CASSIRQPNTEAFF | TGTGCCAGTAGTATTCGACAGCCAAACACTGAAGCTTTCTTT
TRBJ2-7 | NA | TRBV2 | few | CASSKTGASSYEQYF | TGTGCCAGCAGCAAGACAGGTGCCAGCTCCTACGAGCAGTACTTC
TRBJ2-2 | TRBD2 | TRBV5-1 | NA | CASSLLAGGPNTGELFF | TGCGCCAGCAGCTTACTAGCGGGAGGGCCTAACACCGGGGAGCTGTTTTTT
TRBJ1-4 | TRBD1 | TRBV28 | NA | CASREQGAANEKLFF | TGTGCCAGCAGGGAACAGGGGGCTGCTAATGAAAAACTGTTTTTT
TRBJ1-5 | TRBD1 | TRBV27 | NA | CASSRNVGQRYNQPQHF | TGTGCCAGCAGTAGAAATGTGGGACAGCGGTACAATCAGCCCCAGCATTTT
TRBJ2-6 | NA | TRBV2 | NA | CASSAHPSRGANVLTF | TGTGCCAGCAGTGCCCACCCATCGAGGGGGGCCAACGTCCTGACTTTC
TRBJ2-2 | NA | TRBV4-1 | NA | CASSQDPLGSGATGELFF | TGCGCCAGCAGCCAAGATCCCCTAGGGTCAGGGGCCACCGGGGAGCTGTTTTTT
TRBJ1-6 | NA | TRBV30 | NA | CAWSPGQPGGPPLHF | TGTGCCTGGAGTCCCGGACAGCCCGGCGGTCCACCCCTCCACTTT
TRBJ2-6 | TRBD1 | TRBV24-1 | NA | CATSDPTGVGANVLTF | TGTGCCACCAGTGACCCGACAGGGGTAGGGGCCAACGTCCTGACTTTC
TRBJ2-7 | TRBD1 | TRBV30 | NA | CAWSVTAGGRYEQYF | TGTGCCTGGAGTGTAACGGCAGGGGGACGCTACGAGCAGTACTTC